What follows is one T cell receptor (beta chain) and its context. This record belongs to a study of blood T cell repertoires in COVID-19. This CDR3 comprises 14 residues. V lost 0 bases to trimming and J lost 5 bases, with 10 bases between them. Looked up from germline, CDR1 is MNHEY and CDR2 is SVGEGT. Seattle researchers signed up patients amid active infection and tracked them longitudinally. Assay: immunoSEQ multiplex PCR; the TCRdb copy retains only in-frame clones and omits some. The sample consists of hundreds of thousands of clones, over 85% of them appearing once. Source material: peripheral blood. J is TRBJ1-1 and V is TRBV6-2 or TRBV6-3, with D perhaps TRBD1 (6 bases). The sequence was collected from a young woman with COVID-19, enrolled during active disease. CDR3 coding DNA: TGTGCCAGCAGTTACTCGACAGGCCGGACTGAAGCTTTCTTT. This sequence encodes CASSYSTGRTEAFF.